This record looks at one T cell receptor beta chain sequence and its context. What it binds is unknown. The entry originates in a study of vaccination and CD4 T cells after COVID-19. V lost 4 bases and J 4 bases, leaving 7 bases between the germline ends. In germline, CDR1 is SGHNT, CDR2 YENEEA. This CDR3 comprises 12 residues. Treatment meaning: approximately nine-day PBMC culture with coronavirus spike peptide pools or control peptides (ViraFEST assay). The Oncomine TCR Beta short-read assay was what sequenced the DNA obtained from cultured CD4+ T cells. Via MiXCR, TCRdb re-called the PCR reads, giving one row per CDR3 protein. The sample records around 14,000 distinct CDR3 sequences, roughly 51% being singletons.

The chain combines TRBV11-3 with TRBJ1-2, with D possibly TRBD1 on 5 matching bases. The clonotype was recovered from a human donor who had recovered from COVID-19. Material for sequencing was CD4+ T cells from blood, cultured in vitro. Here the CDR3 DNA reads TGTGCCAGCAGCTCAGGGCTCTATGGCTACACCTTC. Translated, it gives CASSSGLYGYTF.